The rows below give T cell receptor beta chains drawn from one sample of a study of cytomegalovirus exposure and HLA in healthy donors. The table came from immunoSEQ multiplex PCR; TCRdb's copy has only in-frame clones and leaves some out. The sample includes around 270,000 clones, approximately 80% of them seen just once. Sequences were obtained from PBMCs. Receptor source: a girl aged 2-10 years in good health and CMV-seronegative. Each CDR3 is given with its conserved first and last residue. A D gene is named only where the DNA matches it firmly. The size field is filled for only some rows; it gives once, few, many or a size class.

size: NA; V: TRBV6-1; D: TRBD2; J: TRBJ2-3; DNA: TGTGCCAGTAGGGAGACTAGCAGCTTCACAGATACGCAGTATTTT; CDR3: CASRETSSFTDTQYF
size: NA; V: TRBV27; D: NA; J: TRBJ1-2; DNA: TGTGCCAGCAGTTTTGGATTGGAGGGTTTAGATGGCTACACCTTC; CDR3: CASSFGLEGLDGYTF
size: NA; V: TRBV14; D: TRBD2; J: TRBJ2-1; DNA: TGTGCCAGCAGCCAAGATAGCGGGAGGGGGGCCTACAATGAGCAGTTCTTC; CDR3: CASSQDSGRGAYNEQFF
size: NA; V: TRBV9; D: TRBD1; J: TRBJ1-4; DNA: TGTGCCAGCAGCTCAAGACAGGGGCAAACAACTAATGAAAAACTGTTTTTT; CDR3: CASSSRQGQTTNEKLFF
size: NA; V: TRBV14; D: NA; J: TRBJ1-2; DNA: TGTGCCAGCAGCCAAGCCGGGAGCCGCTATGGCTACACCTTC; CDR3: CASSQAGSRYGYTF
size: NA; V: TRBV30; D: NA; J: TRBJ2-5; DNA: TGTGCCTGGAGCCCGTACCAAGAGACCCAGTACTTC; CDR3: CAWSPYQETQYF
size: NA; V: TRBV9; D: NA; J: TRBJ1-2; DNA: TGTGCCAGCAGCGTAAGGATCTCAGGTGGCTATGGCTACACCTTC; CDR3: CASSVRISGGYGYTF
size: NA; V: TRBV18; D: NA; J: TRBJ2-7; DNA: TGTGCCAGCTCAACGGACAGCTACGAGCAGTACTTC; CDR3: CASSTDSYEQYF
size: NA; V: TRBV5-1; D: TRBD2; J: TRBJ2-1; DNA: TGCGCCAGCAGCTTGGTACTAGCGGACAATGAGCAGTTCTTC; CDR3: CASSLVLADNEQFF
size: NA; V: TRBV19; D: TRBD1; J: TRBJ2-7; DNA: TGTGCCAGTAGTATCCTGGGACAGGCCTCCTACGAGCAGTACTTC; CDR3: CASSILGQASYEQYF
size: NA; V: TRBV7-9; D: NA; J: TRBJ1-5; DNA: TGTTCCAGCAGCTTAGGAGGCGGGGGGGATCAGCCCCAGCATTTT; CDR3: CSSSLGGGGDQPQHF
size: few; V: TRBV7-9; D: TRBD1; J: TRBJ2-2; DNA: TGTGCCAGCAGCCCAGGACAGGGAGGCACCGGGGAGCTGTTTTTT; CDR3: CASSPGQGGTGELFF
size: NA; V: TRBV28; D: TRBD1; J: TRBJ2-3; DNA: TGTGCCAGCAGTTCAGCACAGGGGGCAGATACGCAGTATTTT; CDR3: CASSSAQGADTQYF
size: NA; V: TRBV18; D: NA; J: TRBJ2-1; DNA: TGTGCCAGCTCATCCAGATACAAGAGGGCGCGCAACAATGAGCAGTTCTTC; CDR3: CASSSRYKRARNNEQFF
size: NA; V: TRBV2; D: TRBD1; J: TRBJ1-2; DNA: TGTGCCAATCACAGGGGATCTAACTATGGCTACACCTTC; CDR3: CANHRGSNYGYTF
size: few; V: TRBV6-1; D: NA; J: TRBJ2-3; DNA: TGTGCCAGCAGTGAAGGCTTGACAACGCAGTATTTT; CDR3: CASSEGLTTQYF
size: NA; V: TRBV28; D: TRBD1; J: TRBJ2-2; DNA: TGTGCCAGCAGTAACAGGGGAACCGGGGAGCTGTTTTTT; CDR3: CASSNRGTGELFF
size: NA; V: TRBV7-8; D: TRBD2; J: TRBJ2-7; DNA: TGTGCCAGCAGCTTACGCGGGACTAGCGGGGAGGTTTTCGAGCAGTACTTC; CDR3: CASSLRGTSGEVFEQYF
size: NA; V: TRBV7-2; D: NA; J: TRBJ1-2; DNA: TGTGCCAGCAGCTTAGGAGAAAACTATGGCTACACCTTC; CDR3: CASSLGENYGYTF
size: NA; V: TRBV6-5; D: TRBD1; J: TRBJ1-6; DNA: TGTGCCAGCAGCTACGGACAGGTCGGCTCACCCCTCCACTTT; CDR3: CASSYGQVGSPLHF
size: NA; V: TRBV5-1; D: TRBD2; J: TRBJ2-7; DNA: TGCGCCAGCAGCCCCGGTGGGAGGGTGCTGGACGAGCAGTACTTC; CDR3: CASSPGGRVLDEQYF
size: NA; V: TRBV7-9; D: TRBD1; J: TRBJ1-5; DNA: TGTGCCAGCAGCTTGGGACAGGGCTTCGGGTCCGTGCATCAGCCCCAGCATTTT; CDR3: CASSLGQGFGSVHQPQHF
size: NA; V: TRBV5-6; D: TRBD2; J: TRBJ2-7; DNA: TGTGCCAGCAGCGGGTCGGGACTAGAAGCTCCCTACGAGCAGTACTTC; CDR3: CASSGSGLEAPYEQYF
size: NA; V: TRBV19; D: NA; J: TRBJ1-1; DNA: TGTGCCAGTAGTATCCGGGGGGTCCCTGAAGCTTTCTTT; CDR3: CASSIRGVPEAFF
size: NA; V: TRBV28; D: NA; J: TRBJ2-7; DNA: TGTGCCAGCAGCCCTAGTAGCTACGAGCAGTACTTC; CDR3: CASSPSSYEQYF
size: NA; V: TRBV7-9; D: NA; J: TRBJ1-1; DNA: TGTGCCAGCGCCGTTGGGCAGGGCACTGAAGCTTTCTTT; CDR3: CASAVGQGTEAFF
size: NA; V: TRBV4-1; D: NA; J: TRBJ2-1; DNA: TGCGCCAGCAGCCAAGGAGGCGGAGGTGAGCAGTTCTTC; CDR3: CASSQGGGGEQFF
size: NA; V: TRBV11-2; D: NA; J: TRBJ2-2; DNA: TGTGCCAGCAGCTTGGTAGGACAGTTCAGGGTCGGGGAGCTGTTTTTT; CDR3: CASSLVGQFRVGELFF
size: NA; V: TRBV5-1; D: TRBD2; J: TRBJ2-5; DNA: TGCGCCAGCAGCTGGCCAGCGGGGGACCTTCAAGAGACCCAGTACTTC; CDR3: CASSWPAGDLQETQYF
size: NA; V: TRBV29-1; D: NA; J: TRBJ1-2; DNA: TGCAGCGTTGTAGGGGCCAGCTATGGCTACACCTTC; CDR3: CSVVGASYGYTF
size: NA; V: TRBV6-1; D: TRBD1; J: TRBJ2-7; DNA: TGTGCCAGCAGGGTAAACCGGGACAGGGGTTCCGAGCAGTACTTC; CDR3: CASRVNRDRGSEQYF
size: NA; V: TRBV28; D: NA; J: TRBJ1-5; DNA: TGTGCCAGCAGCCTACAGGGTGGATCGCAGCCCCAGCATTTT; CDR3: CASSLQGGSQPQHF
size: NA; V: TRBV4-1; D: NA; J: TRBJ1-1; DNA: TGCGCCAGCAGACCCATTCTCCCTCCTAGCACTGAAGCTTTCTTT; CDR3: CASRPILPPSTEAFF
size: NA; V: TRBV7-6; D: NA; J: TRBJ2-2; DNA: TGTGCCAGCAGCTTAGAAGCAACCGGGGAGCTGTTTTTT; CDR3: CASSLEATGELFF
size: NA; V: TRBV27; D: NA; J: TRBJ2-7; DNA: TGTGCCAGCAGCCGATCGGGGAGTCTCTACGAGCAGTACTTC; CDR3: CASSRSGSLYEQYF
size: NA; V: TRBV7-9; D: NA; J: TRBJ2-7; DNA: TGTGCCAGCAGCTCTTCCGGGGCCTACGAGCAGTACTTC; CDR3: CASSSSGAYEQYF
size: NA; V: TRBV6-5; D: TRBD1; J: TRBJ1-1; DNA: TGTGCCAGCAGTTATTCAGGGACAGGGAACACTGAAGCTTTCTTT; CDR3: CASSYSGTGNTEAFF
size: NA; V: TRBV19; D: NA; J: TRBJ2-7; DNA: TGTGCCAGTAGTATAGGAGCAGGGATGGACCTCGAGCAGTACTTC; CDR3: CASSIGAGMDLEQYF
size: few; V: TRBV28; D: TRBD1; J: TRBJ2-3; DNA: TGTGCCAGCAGTCCCCGGACAGGGGGATGGGGTACGCAGTATTTT; CDR3: CASSPRTGGWGTQYF
size: few; V: TRBV28; D: NA; J: TRBJ1-5; DNA: TGTGCCAGCAGTACTATTCAGCCCCAGCATTTT; CDR3: CASSTIQPQHF
size: NA; V: TRBV6-6; D: TRBD1; J: TRBJ1-4; DNA: TGTGCCAGCAGTGGACAGGGTCCCGGTGAAAAACTGTTTTTT; CDR3: CASSGQGPGEKLFF
size: NA; V: TRBV7-8; D: TRBD1; J: TRBJ1-5; DNA: TGTGCCAGCAACTTAACGACAGGGACCAATCAGCCCCAGCATTTT; CDR3: CASNLTTGTNQPQHF
size: few; V: TRBV7-3; D: NA; J: TRBJ1-1; DNA: TGTGCCAGCAGCGGAACTTCAGGGTCCACTGAAGCTTTCTTT; CDR3: CASSGTSGSTEAFF
size: NA; V: TRBV5-4; D: TRBD1; J: TRBJ2-5; DNA: TGTGCCAGCAGGGGACAGGGGCGGGAGACCCAGTACTTC; CDR3: CASRGQGRETQYF
size: NA; V: TRBV6-5; D: TRBD1; J: TRBJ2-7; DNA: TGTGCCAGCAGGGCGACAGGGGCCGGCGAGCAGTACTTC; CDR3: CASRATGAGEQYF
size: few; V: TRBV28; D: TRBD2; J: TRBJ2-2; DNA: TGTGCCAGCAGCACTAGCGGGAGGTACACCGGGGAGCTGTTTTTT; CDR3: CASSTSGRYTGELFF
size: NA; V: TRBV2; D: TRBD2; J: TRBJ2-1; DNA: TGTGCCAGCAGCCAGACTACTAGCGGGGGTTTCGATGAGCAGTTCTTC; CDR3: CASSQTTSGGFDEQFF
size: NA; V: TRBV12-5; D: NA; J: TRBJ1-5; DNA: TGTGCTAGTGGCCCGCCTGTGTCTCGCTGGCCAAGCAATCAGCCCCAGCATTTT; CDR3: CASGPPVSRWPSNQPQHF
size: few; V: TRBV9; D: NA; J: TRBJ2-5; DNA: TGTGCCAGCAGCGTAGGGTCGACGGGAGAGACCCAGTACTTC; CDR3: CASSVGSTGETQYF
size: NA; V: TRBV29-1; D: NA; J: TRBJ2-5; DNA: TGCAGCGTACAGAGCATGGGGAGCAGGGAGACCCAGTACTTC; CDR3: CSVQSMGSRETQYF
size: few; V: TRBV29-1; D: NA; J: TRBJ1-1; DNA: TGCAGCGTTGGACAGGAAGCTTTCTTT; CDR3: CSVGQEAFF
size: NA; V: TRBV7-8; D: TRBD1; J: TRBJ2-1; DNA: TGTGCCAGCAGCTTAGCCGCGACAGGGGAGGTCGGGGAGCAGTTCTTC; CDR3: CASSLAATGEVGEQFF
size: NA; V: TRBV11-2; D: NA; J: TRBJ2-3; DNA: TGTGCCAGCAGCTTAGCTCCCACAGATACGCAGTATTTT; CDR3: CASSLAPTDTQYF
size: NA; V: TRBV7-2; D: NA; J: TRBJ1-1; DNA: TGTGCCAGCAGCTTAATCGCTGAAGCTTTCTTT; CDR3: CASSLIAEAFF